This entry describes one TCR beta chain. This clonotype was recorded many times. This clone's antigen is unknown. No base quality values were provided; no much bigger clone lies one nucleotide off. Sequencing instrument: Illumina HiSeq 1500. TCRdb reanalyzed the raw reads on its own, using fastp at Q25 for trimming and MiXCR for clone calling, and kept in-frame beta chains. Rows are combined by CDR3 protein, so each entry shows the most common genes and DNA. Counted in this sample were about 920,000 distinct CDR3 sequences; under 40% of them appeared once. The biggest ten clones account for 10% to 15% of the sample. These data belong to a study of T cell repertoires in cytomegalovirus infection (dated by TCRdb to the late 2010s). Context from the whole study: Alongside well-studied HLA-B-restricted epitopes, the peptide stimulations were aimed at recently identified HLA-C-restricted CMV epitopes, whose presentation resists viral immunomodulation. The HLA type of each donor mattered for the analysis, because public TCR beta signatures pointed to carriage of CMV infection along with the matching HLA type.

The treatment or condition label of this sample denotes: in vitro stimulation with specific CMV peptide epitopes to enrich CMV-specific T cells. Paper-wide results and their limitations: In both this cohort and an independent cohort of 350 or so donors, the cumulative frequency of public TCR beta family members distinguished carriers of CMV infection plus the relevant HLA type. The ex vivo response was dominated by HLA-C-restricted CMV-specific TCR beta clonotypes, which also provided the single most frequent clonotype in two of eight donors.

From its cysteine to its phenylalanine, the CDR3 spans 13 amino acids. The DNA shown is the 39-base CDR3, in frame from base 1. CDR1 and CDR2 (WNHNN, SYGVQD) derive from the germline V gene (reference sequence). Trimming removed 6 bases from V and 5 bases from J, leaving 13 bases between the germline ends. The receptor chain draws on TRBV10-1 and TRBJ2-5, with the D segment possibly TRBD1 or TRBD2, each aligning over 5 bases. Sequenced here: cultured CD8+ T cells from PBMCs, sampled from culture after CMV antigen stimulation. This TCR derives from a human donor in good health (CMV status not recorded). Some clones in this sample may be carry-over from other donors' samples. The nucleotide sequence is TGCGCCAGCAGAGAGGGACCGATGGAGACCCAGTACTTC. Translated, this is CASREGPMETQYF.